Described below is a single T cell receptor (beta chain) sequence and its context. Its specificity is not known. The assay was immunoSEQ multiplex PCR, and TCRdb's table has in-frame clones only and misses some. The table records approximately 38,000 clones, roughly 84% of them present only once. Anyone with autoimmune disease history or systemic immunosuppression was excluded. The sampling schedule covered blood at baseline, cycle 4 day 1, and cycle 7 day 1. The sample originates from a study of OX40 agonist ivuxolimab in advanced cancers. Whole-study context: Three patients responded partially, comprising one with hepatocellular carcinoma and two with cutaneous melanoma.

Notes on the study in general: Among patients with partial responses at 0.1-3.0 mg/kg, clonal expansion was among the lowest.

The source of this sequence is an adult with an advanced solid tumor such as melanoma, head and neck, liver or kidney cancer. This specimen was CD4+ or CD8+ T cells sorted from blood, taken in a trial of the OX40 agonist ivuxolimab.

CDR3 nucleotide sequence: TGTGCCAGCAGCTTAAAAGGGAGCCTTTCACCCCTCCACTTT. This codes for CASSLKGSLSPLHF. The gene calls are TRBV7-6 and TRBJ1-6; D is ambiguous. Germline lookup yields CDR1 SGHVS and CDR2 FNYEAQ. Trimming took off 2 bases at V and 9 bases at J, with 11 bases between the two ends. The CDR3 has 14 residues. The variable domain in full, with the rest retrieved from reference TRBV7-6 and TRBJ1-6, is GAGVSQSPRYKVTKRGQDVALRCDPISGHVSLYWYRQALGQGPEFLTYFNYEAQQDKSGLPNDRFSAERPEGSISTLTIQRTEQRDSAMYRCASSLKGSLSPLHFGNGTRLTVT.